These 30 T cell receptor beta chains were sequenced from one sample in a study of T cells in Graves' hyperthyroidism and ophthalmopathy. Amplification yielded TCR beta CDR3 regions, with RNA transcripts as the source. Carried out on the TCR CDR3, a first-round RT-PCR used the HTBI primer set. TCRdb re-analysed the multiplex PCR reads in MiXCR, keeping a single row per CDR3 protein. Of around 580,000 distinct CDR3 sequences listed, approximately 15% are singletons. The sequenced material came from blood. These receptors all stem from a woman aged 18-29 years with Graves' hyperthyroidism.

As to this clonotype: A single base separates this from a much larger clone, so it may be a read error. This chain connects TRBV6-2 or TRBV6-3 to TRBJ2-2; D unclear. Germline lookup yields CDR1 MNHEY and CDR2 SVGEGT. V was pared by 8 bases and J by 1 base, with 11 bases between. This CDR3 contains 14 residues. The CDR3 nucleotides are TGTGCCAGCCGCTTCCTGGGGAACACCGGGGAGCTGTTTTTT. The encoded protein is CASRFLGNTGELFF.

This clonotype occurred many times. The CDR3 sequence: CASRGGLDRTTETQYF. For the CDR3, the DNA is TGTGCCAGCAGAGGTGGGCTAGATCGCACGACGGAGACCCAGTACTTC. The chain couples TRBV11-2 to TRBJ2-5; no clear D gene. Between the trimmed V and J ends, which lost 6 bases and 5 bases, there was a span of 22 bases. Germline V lookup: CDR1 SGHAT, CDR2 FQNNGV. CDR3 length: 16 residues. Supplemented by reference TRBV11-2 and TRBJ2-5, the full variable domain reads EAGVAQSPRYKIIEKRQSVAFWCNPISGHATLYWYQQILGQGPKLLIQFQNNGVVDDSQLPKDRFSAERLKGVDSTLKIQPAKLEDSAVYLCASRGGLDRTTETQYFGPGTRLLVL.

The chain carries TRBV7-3 and TRBJ2-1, with TRBD2 matching over 15 bases. The CDR3 runs to 16 residues. V was pared by 5 bases and J by 9 bases, with 8 bases of the junction left unmatched. Germline CDR1 SGHTA, CDR2 FQGTGA. This CDR3 is CASSPRTSGGAGEQFF. CDR3 bases: TGTGCCAGCAGCCCCCGGACTAGCGGGGGGGCCGGTGAGCAGTTCTTC.

This clonotype was observed a handful of times. V is TRBV7-2 and J is TRBJ1-1; D remains ambiguous. Germline loops: CDR1 SGHTA, CDR2 FQGNSA. CDR3 length: 14 residues. Trimming took off 0 bases at V and 11 bases at J, with 16 bases between the two ends. For the CDR3, the DNA is TGTGCCAGCAGCTTAGCAGTTTCTCATAAGATTGCTTTCTTT. Its translation is CASSLAVSHKIAFF.

This clonotype occurred many times. V gene TRBV20-1 combines with J gene TRBJ2-7, with 9 bases fitting TRBD2. Trimming at V came to 4 bases and at J to 4 bases, leaving 5 bases not matched to a gene. In germline, CDR1 is DFQATT, CDR2 SNEGSKA (reference sequence). The CDR3 spans 13 residues. The CDR3 coding sequence is TGCAGTGCTAATAGCGGGAGAGGTTACGAGCAGTACTTC. This codes for CSANSGRGYEQYF.

This clonotype was observed at least ten times. V usage is TRBV7-2 and J usage is TRBJ1-2; 7 bases are shared with TRBD1. Germline V CDR1 and CDR2: SGHTA, FQGNSA. Trimming cost V 1 base and J 2 bases; bases outside gene matches: 7. The CDR3 totals 16 residues. In DNA, the CDR3 is TGTGCCAGCAGCTTAGGGCTCCGGGACAGCAACTATGGCTACACCTTC. Its protein is CASSLGLRDSNYGYTF.

The rearrangement uses TRBV18 and TRBJ2-1, with a possible D match to TRBD1 (5 bases). Per germline, CDR1 KGHSH and CDR2 LQKENI. The CDR3 length is 16 residues. V shed 0 bases and J shed 0 bases, with 9 bases lying between them. The CDR3 sequence: CASSPPQGSSYNEQFF. The CDR3 nucleotides are TGTGCCAGCTCACCACCCCAGGGAAGCTCCTACAATGAGCAGTTCTTC.

This chain joins TRBV20-1 and TRBJ2-7; the match to TRBD2 covers 11 bases. The CDR3 length is 13 residues. V lost 6 bases, J lost 7 bases, and 8 bases stayed unmatched. Germline assignment: CDR1 DFQATT and CDR2 SNEGSKA (reference sequence). The CDR3 loop reads CSARGLAGPEQYF. The CDR3 region has the DNA TGCAGTGCCCGCGGACTAGCGGGCCCGGAGCAGTACTTC.

This clonotype has a handful of counts. The CDR3 nucleotides read TGCAGCGTGCGTCTTGGCTCTGGGGCCAACGTCCTGACTTTC. Its protein product is CSVRLGSGANVLTF. The V and J genes are TRBV29-1 and TRBJ2-6; no clear D. V was pared by 6 bases and J by 0 bases, with 9 bases between. Germline V gene lookup returns CDR1 SQVTM and CDR2 ANQGSEA. The CDR3 loop spans 14 amino acids.

At least ten counts were recorded for this clonotype. This rearrangement joins TRBV12-3 or TRBV12-4 to TRBJ1-1; D ambiguous. CDR3 length: 13 residues. The V end lost 2 bases, the J end lost 6 bases, and 10 bases lay between the germline ends. The CDR3 nucleotides are TGTGCCAGCAGTTTAACCTTGAGGGCTGAAGCTTTCTTT. This codes for CASSLTLRAEAFF.

This sequence joins TRBV7-9 and TRBJ1-2, with TRBD1 matching 7 bases. Trimming removed 2 bases from V and 7 bases from J; junction bases left unmatched: 13. The CDR3 totals 16 residues. The germline V gene encodes CDR1 SEHNR and CDR2 FQNEAQ (reference sequence). CDR3: CASSLMNLRQGGGYTF. The CDR3 DNA sequence: TGTGCCAGCAGCTTAATGAATTTGAGACAGGGAGGTGGCTACACCTTC.

This clonotype was seen a few times. One junction end does not reproduce the germline sequence, and a read error may be involved. The rearrangement joins TRBV12-5 to TRBJ1-2; D uncertain. Germline CDR1 reads LGHNT; CDR2 reads FRNRAP. The CDR3 length is 11 residues. CDR3 sequence reads: CASGFSLGCTF. The CDR3 coding sequence is TGTGCTAGTGGTTTCTCCCTCGGCTGCACCTTC.

The CDR3 protein is CATSRDSEEVGNYGYTF. DNA of the CDR3: TGTGCCACCAGCAGAGATTCGGAAGAGGTGGGGAACTATGGCTACACCTTC. The chain uses TRBV15 and TRBJ1-2; D gene unclear. This CDR3 is 17 amino acids long. Germline V lookup: CDR1 LNHNV, CDR2 YYDKDF (reference sequence). Trimming left V 0 bases short and J 2 bases short, with 16 bases between. Full variable domain (missing parts from reference TRBV15 and TRBJ1-2): DAMVIQNPRYQVTQFGKPVTLSCSQTLNHNVMYWYQQKSSQAPKLLFHYYDKDFNNEADTPDNFQSRRPNTSFCFLDIRSPGLGDTAMYLCATSRDSEEVGNYGYTFGSGTRLTVV.

At least ten counts were recorded for this clonotype. The chain uses TRBV10-3 and TRBJ2-1; 9 bases map to TRBD1. CDR3 length equals 14 residues. Germline values: CDR1 ENHRY, CDR2 SYGVKD. The V gene end was trimmed by 1 base and the J gene end by 8 bases; junction bases not matched to a gene: 3. CDR3 region: CAISELTGGHEQFF. The CDR3 coding sequence is TGTGCCATCAGTGAGTTGACAGGGGGACATGAGCAGTTCTTC.

This clonotype was detected only a few times. The chain employs TRBV20-1 and TRBJ2-1; 14 positions match TRBD2. Losses at the gene ends were 5 bases for V and 5 bases for J; bases not matched to a gene: 5. Germline loops: CDR1 DFQATT, CDR2 SNEGSKA (reference sequence). The CDR3 spans 15 residues. The chain's CDR3 is CSAGGTSGSNNEQFF. CDR3 DNA sequence: TGCAGTGCTGGGGGGACTAGCGGGAGCAACAATGAGCAGTTCTTC.

V and J are TRBV13 and TRBJ2-5; D is unclear. V lost 2 bases and J 1 base, leaving 8 bases between the germline ends. CDR1 is PRHDT and CDR2 is FYEKMQ in the germline V gene (reference sequence). The CDR3 is 14 amino acids. CDR3 region: CASSLKKLQETQYF. Written as DNA, the CDR3 is TGTGCCAGCAGCTTAAAGAAGCTCCAAGAGACCCAGTACTTC.

This clonotype showed up many times. The chain links TRBV10-3 to TRBJ1-5, with a tentative D call TRBD1 (6 bases). The CDR3 consists of 14 residues. The V gene's germline CDR1 is ENHRY and CDR2 SYGVKD. Trimming stripped 6 bases from V and 6 bases from J, with 15 bases between. The CDR3 is CAISSQGSRQPQHF. In nucleotides, the CDR3 is TGTGCCATCAGCTCACAGGGTTCTCGTCAGCCCCAGCATTTT.

There are many counts of this clonotype. The chain uses TRBV7-9 and TRBJ2-5; 10 bases are a match to TRBD1. V lost 5 bases to trimming and J lost 5 bases; unmatched junction nucleotides: 11. CDR1 is SEHNR and CDR2 is FQNEAQ in the germline V gene (reference sequence). The CDR3 totals 16 residues. The CDR3 spells CASSATGGALSETQYF. CDR3 nucleotides: TGTGCCAGCAGCGCGACAGGGGGCGCGCTCAGTGAGACCCAGTACTTC.

There are a few counts of this clonotype. The chain has TRBV5-1 and TRBJ1-2; perhaps TRBD1 as D (5 bases). V lost 0 bases to trimming and J lost 6 bases, with 15 bases between them. CDR1 is SGHRS and CDR2 is YFSETQ in the germline V gene. The CDR3 is made up of 15 amino acids. CDR3 bases: TGCGCCAGCAGCTTGGATGAAGGGACCGCGGATGGCTACACCTTC. Amino acid sequence: CASSLDEGTADGYTF.

This clonotype was seen a few times. The DNA is left out, because the CDR3 cannot be placed on it with certainty; the CDR3 is given as TCRdb lists it. This chain links TRBV27 with TRBJ2-5; the D segment call TRBD2 is taken from the table without a DNA check. Termini included, the CDR3 measures 21 amino acids. Germline lookup yields CDR1 MNHEY and CDR2 SMNVEV (reference sequence). Here the CDR3 reads CASSSINGGLAGDGFLETQYF.

Many counts were recorded for this clonotype. The genes are TRBV13 and TRBJ2-7; D may be TRBD2 (7 bases). The V gene's germline CDR1 is PRHDT and CDR2 FYEKMQ (reference sequence). The length of the CDR3 is 13 residues. Trimming cost V 0 bases and J 6 bases, with 9 bases left between them. CDR3 sequence: CASSLGAGAEQYF. CDR3 DNA: TGTGCCAGCAGCTTAGGCGCGGGGGCCGAGCAGTACTTC. The whole variable domain, filled in from reference TRBV13 and TRBJ2-7, reads AAGVIQSPRHLIKEKRETATLKCYPIPRHDTVYWYQQGPGQDPQFLISFYEKMQSDKGSIPDRFSAQQFSDYHSELNMSSLELGDSALYFCASSLGAGAEQYFGPGTRLTVT.

About this clonotype: This sequence may be a read error, since a much larger clone differs from it by one base. The chain has TRBV29-1 and TRBJ1-1, with a possible D match to TRBD1 (5 bases). Germline V gives CDR1 SQVTM, CDR2 ANQGSEA. This CDR3 spans 11 amino acids. V was pared by 4 bases and J by 3 bases, with 6 bases between. The CDR3 region is CSVGGDTEAFF. CDR3 DNA: TGCAGCGTTGGAGGGGACACTGAAGCTTTCTTT. The full variable domain, in which reference TRBV29-1 and TRBJ1-1 provide the parts outside the CDR3, is SAVISQKPSRDICQRGTSLTIQCQVDSQVTMMFWYRQQPGQSLTLIATANQGSEATYESGFVIDKFPISRPNLTFSTLTVSNMSPEDSSIYLCSVGGDTEAFFGQGTRLTVV.

This clonotype was observed many times. The chain is built from TRBV6-6 and TRBJ1-1, with unresolved D. This CDR3 contains 16 residues. Trimming stripped 2 bases from V and 0 bases from J, with 13 bases between. Germline V gene lookup returns CDR1 MNHNY and CDR2 SVGAGI (reference sequence). The DNA of the CDR3 is TGTGCCAGCAGTTACGGCGTTAGTTACATGAACACTGAAGCTTTCTTT. As protein: CASSYGVSYMNTEAFF.

This clonotype was counted only a few times. The CDR3 DNA reads TGTGCCAGCAGCCTACGAGAGGCGAGTCTCTCTGGAAACACCATATATTTT. It translates to CASSLREASLSGNTIYF. The V and J genes are TRBV11-3 and TRBJ1-3; D is undetermined. Germline V CDR1 and CDR2: SGHNT, YENEEA. The CDR3 loop spans 17 amino acids. The V end was cut by 5 bases, the J end by 0 bases, with 17 bases between.

This clonotype was recorded many times. V and J are TRBV28 and TRBJ2-1; 7 positions match TRBD1. The CDR3 consists of 15 residues. Germline V CDR1 and CDR2: MDHEN, SYDVKM. The trim removed 4 bases at V and 6 bases at J, leaving 9 bases unmatched. The CDR3 sequence: CASSSGTALGNEQFF. The CDR3, as DNA: TGTGCCAGCAGTTCCGGGACAGCGCTAGGCAATGAGCAGTTCTTC.

For this clonotype: A much bigger clone sits one base away, suggesting this may be a read error. The V call is TRBV4-1, the J call TRBJ2-7; TRBD1 matches 8 bases. Losses at the gene ends were 0 bases for V and 5 bases for J; bases not matched to a gene: 9. The CDR3 is made up of 16 amino acids. The germline V gene has CDR1 MGHRA and CDR2 YSYEKL. CDR3: CASSQDWRQGFDEQYF. Here the CDR3 DNA reads TGCGCCAGCAGCCAAGATTGGAGACAGGGGTTCGACGAGCAGTACTTC.

This clonotype has just a few counts. This chain uses TRBV6-2 or TRBV6-3 with TRBJ2-1, with D maybe TRBD2 (6 bases). V dropped 7 bases and J dropped 4 bases, with 14 bases sitting between them. Germline V gene sequence: CDR1 MNHEY, CDR2 SVGEGT. The CDR3 extends over 14 amino acids. The CDR3 region is CASTNGREYNEQFF. CDR3 bases: TGTGCCAGCACCAACGGGCGGGAATACAATGAGCAGTTCTTC.

J is TRBJ1-1 and V is TRBV12-3 or TRBV12-4; D is undetermined. Trimming removed 6 bases from V and 6 bases from J, with 11 bases in between. The CDR3 covers 12 residues. DNA for the CDR3: TGTGCCAGCAGGGGATGGCAGGCTGAAGCTTTCTTT. Amino acid sequence: CASRGWQAEAFF.

There are many counts of this clonotype. The J gene is TRBJ2-1, the V gene TRBV11-2; TRBD2 matches 11 bases. V was clipped by 6 bases and J by 2 bases; unmatched bases: 3. Per germline, CDR1 SGHAT and CDR2 FQNNGV. The CDR3 consists of 15 residues. The CDR3 here is CASRKLAGAYNEQFF. CDR3 sequence (DNA): TGTGCCAGCAGGAAACTAGCGGGAGCCTACAATGAGCAGTTCTTC.

The chain couples TRBV6-5 to TRBJ1-6; TRBD1 matches at 9 bases. The CDR3 has 15 amino acids. With 2 bases clipped from V and 8 bases from J, the junction kept 4 bases outside the gene matches. Germline lookup yields CDR1 MNHEY and CDR2 SVGAGI. As DNA, the CDR3 is TGTGCCAGCAGTTACGCCGGGACAGGGTATTCACCCCTCCACTTT. Residues: CASSYAGTGYSPLHF.